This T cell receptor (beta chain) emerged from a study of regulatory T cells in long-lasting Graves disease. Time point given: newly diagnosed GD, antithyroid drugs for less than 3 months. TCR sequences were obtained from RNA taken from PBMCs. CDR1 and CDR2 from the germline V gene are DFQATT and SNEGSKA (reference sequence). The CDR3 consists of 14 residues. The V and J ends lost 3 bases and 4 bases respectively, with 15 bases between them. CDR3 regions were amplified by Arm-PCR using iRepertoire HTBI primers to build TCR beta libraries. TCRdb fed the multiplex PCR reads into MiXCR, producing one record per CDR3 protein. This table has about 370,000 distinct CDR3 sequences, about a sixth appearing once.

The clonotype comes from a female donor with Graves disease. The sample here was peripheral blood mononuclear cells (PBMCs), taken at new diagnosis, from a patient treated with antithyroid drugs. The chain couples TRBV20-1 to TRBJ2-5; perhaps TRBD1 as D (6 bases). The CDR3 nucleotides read TGCAGTGCTAGCGCAGGGGAATTGGGAGAGACCCAGTACTTC. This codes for CSASAGELGETQYF.